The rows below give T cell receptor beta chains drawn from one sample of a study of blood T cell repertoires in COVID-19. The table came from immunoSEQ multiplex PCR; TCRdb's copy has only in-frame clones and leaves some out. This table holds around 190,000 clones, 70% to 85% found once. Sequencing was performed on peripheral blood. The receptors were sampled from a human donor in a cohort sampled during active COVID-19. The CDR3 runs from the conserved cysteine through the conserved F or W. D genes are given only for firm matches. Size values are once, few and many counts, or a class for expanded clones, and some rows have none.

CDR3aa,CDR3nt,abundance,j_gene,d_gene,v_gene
CASSSRARDKSKNIQYF,TGTGCCAGCAGTTCCCGGGCCCGGGACAAGTCCAAAAACATTCAGTACTTC,-,TRBJ2-4,-,TRBV27
CASSQEWTASLNQPQHF,TGCGCCAGCAGCCAAGAATGGACAGCATCCCTCAATCAGCCCCAGCATTTT,-,TRBJ1-5,-,TRBV4-1
CASRTNNYEQYF,TGTGCCAGCAGGACTAACAACTACGAGCAGTACTTC,-,TRBJ2-7,-,TRBV28
CASSPLDHRGGSEQYF,TGTGCCAGCTCACCACTGGATCACAGGGGAGGATCCGAGCAGTACTTC,-,TRBJ2-7,-,TRBV18
CASSPGRQWSNQPQHF,TGTGCCAGTAGTCCAGGTCGGCAGTGGAGCAATCAGCCCCAGCATTTT,-,TRBJ1-5,-,TRBV19
CASSFSGTGVQKLFF,TGTGCCAGCAGTTTCTCCGGGACAGGGGTCCAAAAACTGTTTTTT,-,TRBJ1-4,TRBD1,TRBV27
CASSLTGDINIQYF,TGCGCCAGCAGCTTGACAGGGGATATAAACATTCAGTACTTC,few,TRBJ2-4,TRBD1,TRBV5-1
CASSLTGPTYYEQYF,TGTGCCAGTAGTCTTACAGGACCTACTTACTACGAGCAGTACTTC,-,TRBJ2-7,-,TRBV19
CASTSDRSVGWIGYEQYF,TGTGCCAGCACGTCGGACAGGTCCGTCGGATGGATTGGCTACGAGCAGTACTTC,-,TRBJ2-7,TRBD1,TRBV6-8
CASSQDPTGVAGVWGEQYF,TGTGCCAGCAGCCAAGACCCCACTGGGGTGGCGGGAGTGTGGGGCGAGCAGTACTTC,once,TRBJ2-7,TRBD2,TRBV3-1/TRBV3-2
CASRGQGASTEAFF,TGTGCCAGCAGAGGACAGGGGGCAAGCACTGAAGCTTTCTTT,-,TRBJ1-1,TRBD1,TRBV2
CASSVGPGQGAGNEQFF,TGTGCCAGCAGCGTAGGGCCCGGGCAGGGGGCTGGCAATGAGCAGTTCTTC,-,TRBJ2-1,TRBD1,TRBV9
CASRSRFGGSTGELFF,TGTGCCAGCAGATCCCGTTTCGGGGGAAGCACCGGGGAGCTGTTTTTT,-,TRBJ2-2,-,TRBV7-2
CASSQGLGQPQHF,TGTGCCAGCAGCCAGGGGCTGGGGCAGCCCCAGCATTTT,-,TRBJ1-5,-,TRBV12-3/TRBV12-4
CASSTTQGSEPLHF,TGTGCCAGCTCAACAACACAGGGAAGTGAACCCCTCCACTTT,once,TRBJ1-6,-,TRBV18
CASSAWTGGSYNEQFF,TGTGCCAGCAGCGCCTGGACAGGGGGCTCCTACAATGAGCAGTTCTTC,-,TRBJ2-1,TRBD1,TRBV9
CASSLDGVAGLYEQYF,TGCGCCAGCAGCTTGGACGGGGTAGCGGGGCTCTACGAGCAGTACTTC,-,TRBJ2-7,TRBD2,TRBV5-1
CASIPRDRLTSGNTIYF,TGTGCCAGCATCCCCCGGGACAGACTCACCTCTGGAAACACCATATATTTT,-,TRBJ1-3,TRBD1,TRBV6-2/TRBV6-3
CASSPGERVHNEQFF,TGTGCCAGCAGCCCGGGGGAGCGGGTTCACAATGAGCAGTTCTTC,once,TRBJ2-1,-,TRBV7-2
CASSWGTGLNTEAFF,TGTGCCAGCTCGTGGGGAACAGGTCTGAACACTGAAGCTTTCTTT,-,TRBJ1-1,-,TRBV18
CASTQEDDGDYEQYF,TGCGCCAGCACCCAAGAAGACGACGGGGACTACGAGCAGTACTTC,-,TRBJ2-7,-,TRBV10-1
CASSPRDTGAKNIQYF,TGCGCCAGCAGCCCTAGGGACACGGGGGCCAAAAACATTCAGTACTTC,-,TRBJ2-4,-,TRBV4-1